The source of this TCR beta chain is a study of vaccination effects on CD4 cells after COVID-19. Findings and caveats of the study: Convalescent patients were few in the study, and early post-infection timepoints were absent. Pronounced clonal contraction occurred in clones induced by infection and by vaccine late after vaccination.

As for this clone: Antigen: not known.

V trimming: 7 bases; J trimming: 0 bases; junction bases outside the gene matches: 7. This CDR3 has 14 residues. Per the germline V gene, CDR1 is SGHRS and CDR2 is YFSETQ. Profiling relied on immunoSEQ multiplex PCR, and the TCRdb table lists in-frame clones only, not all of them. Among fewer than 30,000 clones listed, around 70% were seen once. Prior to sequencing, the ViraFEST assay stimulated PBMC with viral peptide pools, which expanded the antigen-specific CD4+ T cells. Scientists isolated CD4+ T cells after a roughly 10-day culture period ended. Each vaccine recipient was nucleocapsid antibody negative and had no prior SARS-CoV-2 infection.

This chain connects TRBV5-1 to TRBJ2-7; TRBD1 matches at 7 bases. This TCR was recovered from a human donor who received a COVID-19 vaccine. The material sequenced was CD4+ T cells from PBMCs cultured with SARS-CoV-2 spike peptides, taken before COVID-19 vaccination. CDR3 region: CASGRDSRSYEQYF. CDR3 sequence (DNA): TGCGCCAGCGGAAGGGACAGTCGCTCCTACGAGCAGTACTTC. The full variable domain, its missing parts supplied by reference TRBV5-1 and TRBJ2-7, is KAGVTQTPRYLIKTRGQQVTLSCSPISGHRSVSWYQQTPGQGLQFLFEYFSETQRNKGNFPGRFSGRQFSNSRSEMNVSTLELGDSALYLCASGRDSRSYEQYFGPGTRLTVT.